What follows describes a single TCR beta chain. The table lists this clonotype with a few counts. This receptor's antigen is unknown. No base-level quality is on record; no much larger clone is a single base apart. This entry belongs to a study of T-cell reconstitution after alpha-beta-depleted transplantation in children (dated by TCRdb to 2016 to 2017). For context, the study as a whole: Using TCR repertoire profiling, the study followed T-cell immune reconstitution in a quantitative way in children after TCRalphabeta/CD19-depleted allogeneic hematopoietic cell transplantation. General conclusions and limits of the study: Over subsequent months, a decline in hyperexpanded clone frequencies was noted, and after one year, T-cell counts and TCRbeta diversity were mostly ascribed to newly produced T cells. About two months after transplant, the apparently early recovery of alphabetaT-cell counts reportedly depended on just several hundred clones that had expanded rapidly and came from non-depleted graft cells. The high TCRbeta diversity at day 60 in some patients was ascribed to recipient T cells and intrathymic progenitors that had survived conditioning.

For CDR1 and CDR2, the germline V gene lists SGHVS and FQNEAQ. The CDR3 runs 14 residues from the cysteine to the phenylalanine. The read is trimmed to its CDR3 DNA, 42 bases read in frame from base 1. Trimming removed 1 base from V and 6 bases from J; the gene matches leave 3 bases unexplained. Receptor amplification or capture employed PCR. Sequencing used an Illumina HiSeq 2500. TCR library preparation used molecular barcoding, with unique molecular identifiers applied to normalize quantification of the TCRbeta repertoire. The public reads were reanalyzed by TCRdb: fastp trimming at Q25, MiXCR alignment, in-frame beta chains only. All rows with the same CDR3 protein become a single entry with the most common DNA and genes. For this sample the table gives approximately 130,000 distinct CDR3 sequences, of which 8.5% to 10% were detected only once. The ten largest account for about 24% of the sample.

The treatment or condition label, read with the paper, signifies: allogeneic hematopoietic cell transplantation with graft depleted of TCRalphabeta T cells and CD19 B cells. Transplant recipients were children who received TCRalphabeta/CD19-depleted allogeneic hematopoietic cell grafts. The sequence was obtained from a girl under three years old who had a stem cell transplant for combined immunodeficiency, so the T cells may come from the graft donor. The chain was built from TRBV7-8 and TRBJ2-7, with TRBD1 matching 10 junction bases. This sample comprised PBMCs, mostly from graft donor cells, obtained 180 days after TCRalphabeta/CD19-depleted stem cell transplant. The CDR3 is CASSLVGTGVEQYF. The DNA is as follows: TGTGCCAGCAGCTTAGTGGGGACAGGGGTCGAGCAGTACTTC.